Below, 12 T cell receptor beta chains from the same sample are listed, as sequenced in a study of beta chain features in type 1 diabetes. All of the isolated RNA was reverse transcribed, so expressed TCRB transcripts were sequenced. Method: immunoSEQ multiplex PCR; TCRdb's copy keeps in-frame clones and lacks some. Among some 500,000 clones listed, roughly an eighth were seen once. Input material: naive CD4+ T cells from blood. These TCRs come from a woman under 30 in good health.

A few counts support this clone. A junction boundary mismatches the germline segment, possibly from a read error. The rearrangement uses TRBV7-7 and TRBJ2-1, with 8 bases aligning to TRBD2. The germline CDR1 and CDR2 sequences are SSHAT and FNYEAQ (reference sequence). This CDR3 contains 15 residues. The CDR3 coding sequence is TGTGCTAGCAGCCTTAGCGGGAACTCCTACAATGAGCAGTTCTTC. The encoded protein is CASSLSGNSYNEQFF.

This clone has more than one count but fewer than ten. The CDR3: CASSLRQGAHEQFF. CDR3 bases: TGTGCCAGCAGCTTAAGACAGGGGGCCCATGAGCAGTTCTTC. The rearrangement joins TRBV7-3 to TRBJ2-1; 10 nucleotides match TRBD1. The trim removed 1 base at V and 8 bases at J, leaving 2 bases unmatched. The length of the CDR3 is 14 residues. CDR1 and CDR2 (germline): SGHTA, FQGTGA.

This chain connects TRBV13 to TRBJ1-1, with 8 bases lining up with TRBD1. The CDR3 is made up of 15 amino acids. After removal of 5 bases from V and 6 bases from J, the junction contained 11 bases not matched to a gene. Germline V CDR1 and CDR2: PRHDT, FYEKMQ (reference sequence). The CDR3 nucleotides are TGTGCCAGCAGCCGAAGGACAGGGTGGGGGGCTGAAGCTTTCTTT. Protein sequence: CASSRRTGWGAEAFF.

The CDR3 nucleotides are TGTGCCAGCGAGGGGACAGGGGACTCGCTTAACTATGGCTACACCTTC. It translates to CASEGTGDSLNYGYTF. The chain is built from TRBV28 and TRBJ1-2, with 10 bases that match TRBD1. This CDR3 is built from 16 residues. Trimming removed 8 bases from V and 1 base from J; junction bases left unmatched: 10. The germline V gene has CDR1 MDHEN and CDR2 SYDVKM.

This clone was seen only a few times. This rearrangement joins TRBV29-1 to TRBJ2-1; a weak D match, TRBD2 (5 bases). The V gene's germline CDR1 is SQVTM and CDR2 ANQGSEA. Trimming pared 7 bases from V and 1 base from J, leaving 14 bases between. The CDR3 sequence is 14 residues long. The CDR3 DNA reads as TGCAGCGCTGATGCGGGTTTTTCCTACAATGAGCAGTTCTTC. Its translation is CSADAGFSYNEQFF.

This chain joins TRBV7-9 and TRBJ2-3; tentatively, D is TRBD1 (7 bases). V was cut by 5 bases and J by 6 bases, with 18 bases left in between. Germline V gene lookup returns CDR1 SEHNR and CDR2 FQNEAQ (reference sequence). The CDR3 spans 15 residues. Here the CDR3 reads CASSPQGGTPDTQYF. CDR3 bases: TGTGCCAGCAGCCCCCAGGGGGGCACCCCGGATACGCAGTATTTT. Combining the CDR3 with reference TRBV7-9 and TRBJ2-3 gives the whole variable domain DTGVSQNPRHKITKRGQNVTFRCDPISEHNRLYWYRQTLGQGPEFLTYFQNEAQLEKSRLLSDRFSAERPKGSFSTLEIQRTEQGDSAMYLCASSPQGGTPDTQYFGPGTRLTVL.

This clone was observed a few times. The rearrangement uses TRBV7-2 and TRBJ1-5; D might be TRBD1 (5 bases). CDR1 is SGHTA, CDR2 FQGNSA, per germline. V was trimmed by 3 bases and J by 2 bases, leaving 11 bases between them. CDR3 length: 15 residues. The CDR3 DNA follows: TGTGCCAGCAGCTTTGGTAGGGGCGGCAATCAGCCCCAGCATTTT. It yields the protein CASSFGRGGNQPQHF.

The V and J genes are TRBV7-3 and TRBJ2-7, with a tentative D call TRBD2 (6 bases). The CDR3 contains 14 residues. V was cut by 3 bases and J by 6 bases, with 15 bases left in between. Looked up from germline, CDR1 is SGHTA and CDR2 is FQGTGA. As DNA, the CDR3 is TGTGCCAGCAGCTTCCACGGCGGGGACGGCGAGCAGTACTTC. It is translated as CASSFHGGDGEQYF.

The chain joins TRBV7-8 to TRBJ2-7, with D possibly matching TRBD1 (5 bases). This CDR3 contains 13 residues. Trimming removed 5 bases at V and 5 bases at J, with 13 bases between. Germline CDR1 is SGHVS and CDR2 is FQNEAQ. CDR3 residues: CASSARWGNEQYF. The DNA of the CDR3 is TGTGCCAGCAGCGCGAGGTGGGGCAACGAGCAGTACTTC.

The rearrangement links TRBV14 to TRBJ2-2, with unresolved D. Germline-derived CDR1 and CDR2 are SGHDN and FVKESK. The CDR3 totals 16 residues. V was trimmed by 4 bases and J by 1 base, leaving 13 bases between them. The CDR3 sequence is CASSPWISLNTGELFF. The CDR3 nucleotides are TGTGCCAGCAGCCCCTGGATTTCCCTGAACACCGGGGAGCTGTTTTTT.

The chain recombines TRBV7-9 with TRBJ2-5; D gene ambiguous. The V and J ends lost 0 bases and 0 bases respectively, with 11 bases between them. This CDR3 has 16 residues. CDR1 and CDR2 (germline): SEHNR, FQNEAQ (reference sequence). CDR3 residues: CASSLARSSDQETQYF. CDR3 nucleotide sequence: TGTGCCAGCAGCTTAGCTCGTAGCTCCGACCAAGAGACCCAGTACTTC.

This chain links TRBV7-3 with TRBJ1-1; 7 bases agree with TRBD1. The CDR3 is 14 amino acids. Trimming removed 1 base from V and 7 bases from J; junction bases left unmatched: 6. In germline, CDR1 is SGHTA, CDR2 FQGTGA. The CDR3 loop is CASSLRAGQSEAFF. Written as DNA, the CDR3 is TGTGCCAGCAGCTTAAGGGCGGGACAGAGTGAAGCTTTCTTT. Full variable domain (outside the CDR3, taken from reference TRBV7-3 and TRBJ1-1): GAGVSQTPSNKVTEKGKYVELRCDPISGHTALYWYRQSLGQGPEFLIYFQGTGAADDSGLPNDRFFAVRPEGSVSTLKIQRTERGDSAVYLCASSLRAGQSEAFFGQGTRLTVV.